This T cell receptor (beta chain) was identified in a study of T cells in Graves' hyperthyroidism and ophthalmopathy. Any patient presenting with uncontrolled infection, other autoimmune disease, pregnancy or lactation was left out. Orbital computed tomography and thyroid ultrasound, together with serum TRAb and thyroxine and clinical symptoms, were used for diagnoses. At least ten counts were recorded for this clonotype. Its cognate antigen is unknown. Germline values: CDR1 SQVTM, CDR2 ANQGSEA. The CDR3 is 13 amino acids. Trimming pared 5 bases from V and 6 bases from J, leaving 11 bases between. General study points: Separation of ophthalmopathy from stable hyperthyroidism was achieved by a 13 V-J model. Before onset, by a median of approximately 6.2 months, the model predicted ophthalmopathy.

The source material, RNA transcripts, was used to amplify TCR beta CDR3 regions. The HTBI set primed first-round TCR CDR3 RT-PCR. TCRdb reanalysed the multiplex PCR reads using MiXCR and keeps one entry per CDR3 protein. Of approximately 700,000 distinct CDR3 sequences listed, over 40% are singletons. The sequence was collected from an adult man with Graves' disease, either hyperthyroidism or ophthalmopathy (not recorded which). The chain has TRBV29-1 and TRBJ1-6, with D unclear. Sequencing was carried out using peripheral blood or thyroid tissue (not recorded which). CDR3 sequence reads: CSVKEVRNSPLHF. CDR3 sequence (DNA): TGCAGCGTTAAGGAGGTCCGTAATTCACCCCTCCACTTT.